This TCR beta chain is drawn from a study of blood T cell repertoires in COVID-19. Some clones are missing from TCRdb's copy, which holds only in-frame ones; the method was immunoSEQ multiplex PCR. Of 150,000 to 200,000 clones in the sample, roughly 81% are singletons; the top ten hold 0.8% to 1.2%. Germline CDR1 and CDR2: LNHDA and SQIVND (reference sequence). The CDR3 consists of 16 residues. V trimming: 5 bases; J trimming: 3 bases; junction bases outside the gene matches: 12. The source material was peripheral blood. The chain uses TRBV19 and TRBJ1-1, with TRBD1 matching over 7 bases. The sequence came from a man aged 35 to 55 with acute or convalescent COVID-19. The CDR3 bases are TGTGCCAGTAGTCCACGGACAGGTTCGGGCTACACTGAAGCTTTCTTT. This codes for CASSPRTGSGYTEAFF.